The 4 T cell receptor beta chains listed next were all sequenced from one sample in a study of blood T cells in healthy people across ages. Combining a sample-barcoded 5' primer with a J-beta primer mix, a second PCR ran for about 7 to 12 cycles. MiXCR, run by TCRdb on the 5' RACE reads, gives a single entry per CDR3 protein. The table records hundreds of thousands of distinct CDR3 sequences, 45% to 50% of them present only once. The sequencing input was blood. These receptors all stem from a woman aged 55-69 years in good health.

The chain joins TRBV10-3 to TRBJ2-7; TRBD1 might be the D (5 bases). Germline CDR1 is ENHRY and CDR2 is SYGVKD. The CDR3 has 13 amino acids. Trimming pared 2 bases from V and 0 bases from J, leaving 5 bases between. This CDR3 reads CAISEGHSYEQYF. DNA of the CDR3: TGTGCCATCAGTGAGGGACACTCCTACGAGCAGTACTTC.

V gene TRBV12-3 or TRBV12-4 combines with J gene TRBJ2-7, with 8 bases that match TRBD2. With 2 bases clipped from V and 2 bases from J, the junction kept 5 bases outside the gene matches. The CDR3 sequence is 15 residues long. The DNA for the CDR3 is TGTGCCAGCAGTTTAAGAAGCGGGGGCCCCTACGAGCAGTACTTC. Translated: CASSLRSGGPYEQYF.

The chain has TRBV20-1 and TRBJ2-5, with 9 nucleotides matching TRBD1. The V gene end was trimmed by 1 base and the J gene end by 5 bases; junction bases not matched to a gene: 5. In germline, CDR1 is DFQATT, CDR2 SNEGSKA (reference sequence). The CDR3 spans 14 residues. CDR3 coding DNA: TGCAGTGCTAGAGGTACAGGGGGCGCGGAGACCCAGTACTTC. Translation: CSARGTGGAETQYF.

V gene TRBV7-2 combines with J gene TRBJ2-4; either TRBD1 or TRBD2 may fit D (6 bases each). The J call is uncertain, as TRBJ2-7 better fits the DNA end. The CDR3 sequence is 16 residues long. Germline values: CDR1 SGHTA, CDR2 FQGNSA. The CDR3 nucleotides read TGTGCCAGCAGCTTAGGGGAGTGGGGGGCGGTCAACGAGCAGTACTTC. Residues: CASSLGEWGAVNEQYF.